Listed below are T cell receptor beta chains from one sample, sequenced in a study of shared clonotypes between healthy human individuals. Profiled with immunoSEQ multiplex PCR; TCRdb holds only in-frame clones, not every one. The table has roughly 1,000,000 clones, approximately 80% seen once; the top ten hold approximately 0.52%. Sequencing was performed on memory CD4+ T cells from PBMCs. The receptors were gathered from a man between 18 and 35 years old in good health. Some clones in this sample may be carry-over from other donors' samples. CDR3s include the opening cysteine and the closing phenylalanine or tryptophan. The D gene is left open where the match is weak. Only part of the rows carry a size: once, few, many, or a class if the clone is expanded.

j_call | d_call | v_call | clone_size | cdr3_nt | cdr3_aa
TRBJ1-5 | TRBD1 | TRBV28 | few | TGTGCCAGCAGTTTCCCCGGACAGGTTTATCAGCCCCAGCATTTT | CASSFPGQVYQPQHF
TRBJ1-1 | . | TRBV7-2 | . | TGTGCCAGCAGCTTAGGATTAGGGCAGGGTAGGGGAGCTTTCTTT | CASSLGLGQGRGAFF
TRBJ2-7 | . | TRBV15 | . | TGTGCCACCAGCAGAGGGGGTAGCATCTCCTACGAGCAGTACTTC | CATSRGGSISYEQYF
TRBJ2-7 | TRBD2 | TRBV4-1 | . | TGCGCCAGCAGCCCCGGCCTCAGTAGCGGGAGGCAGTACTTC | CASSPGLSSGRQYF
TRBJ2-5 | TRBD2 | TRBV4-2 | . | TGTGCCAGCAGCCAAGATTCTAGCGGGAGGCGGGAGACCCAGTACTTC | CASSQDSSGRRETQYF
TRBJ2-3 | . | TRBV5-1 | . | TGCGCCAGCAGCTTGGTCGGGGTTGTCACAGATACGCAGTATTTT | CASSLVGVVTDTQYF
TRBJ1-2 | . | TRBV30 | . | TGTGCCTGGAGTCCCGGGACTTTCAGAGGCTACACCTTC | CAWSPGTFRGYTF
TRBJ2-2 | . | TRBV25-1 | . | TGTGCCAGCAGTGCACAGAACACCGGGGAGCTGTTTTTT | CASSAQNTGELFF
TRBJ2-3 | TRBD2 | TRBV28 | . | TGTGCCAGCAGTTTAGGGGCGGGAGGTTGGGATACGCAGTATTTT | CASSLGAGGWDTQYF
TRBJ2-7 | . | TRBV4-2 | few | TGTGCCAGCAGCCTAATCGGGACGACCTACGAGCAGTACTTC | CASSLIGTTYEQYF
TRBJ2-1 | . | TRBV7-8 | . | TGTGCCAGCAGCTTCCCTCTAGGATACAATGAGCAGTTCTTC | CASSFPLGYNEQFF
TRBJ2-6 | . | TRBV4-1 | . | TGCGCCAGCAGCCTCGAGACAGCTAGCTCTGGGGCCAACGTCCTGACTTTC | CASSLETASSGANVLTF
TRBJ2-1 | . | TRBV5-1 | many | TGCGCCAGCAGCTTGGACGGCAGGGGGACTACTCAACAGTTCTTC | CASSLDGRGTTQQFF
TRBJ1-4 | . | TRBV5-1 | . | TGCGCCAGCAGCTTTGGGGAATCAGGGGTTGAAAAACTGTTTTTT | CASSFGESGVEKLFF
TRBJ1-4 | . | TRBV7-9 | . | TGTGCCAGCAGCTTTGGTCGGGGGAGGGATGAAAAACTGTTTTTT | CASSFGRGRDEKLFF
TRBJ2-2 | . | TRBV2 | . | TGTGCCAGCAGTGAGGCACTAGCTGGCGGGGAGCTGTTTTTT | CASSEALAGGELFF
TRBJ2-3 | . | TRBV12-5 | . | TGTGCTAGTGGTTTTGCGGGCACAGATACGCAGTATTTT | CASGFAGTDTQYF
TRBJ2-7 | . | TRBV4-1 | . | TGCGCCAGCAGCGACCTCGGGATTACCTACGAGCAGTACTTC | CASSDLGITYEQYF
TRBJ2-2 | . | TRBV7-9 | few | TGTGCCAGCGGGGCCGGGGAGCTGTTTTTT | CASGAGELFF
TRBJ1-1 | . | TRBV19 | . | TGTGCCAGTAGTTGGATACTTGGGGACACTGAAGCTTTCTTT | CASSWILGDTEAFF
TRBJ1-5 | . | TRBV15 | . | TGTGCCACCAGCGCAGGACTAAGCAGCAATCAGCCCCAGCATTTT | CATSAGLSSNQPQHF
TRBJ2-1 | . | TRBV29-1 | . | TGCAGCGTTGATTTTAGCTTCGGTGAGCAGTTCTTC | CSVDFSFGEQFF
TRBJ1-2 | TRBD1 | TRBV7-9 | few | TGTGCCAGCAGCTCGGACAGGGGCTATGGCTACACCTTC | CASSSDRGYGYTF
TRBJ2-3 | TRBD2 | TRBV12-5 | . | TGTGCTAGTGGGCAGACTAGCGGAGGGCGGAATACGCAGTATTTT | CASGQTSGGRNTQYF
TRBJ2-7 | . | TRBV6-1 | . | TGTGCCAGCAGCACCGAACTAGCCGACTCCTACGAGCAGTACTTC | CASSTELADSYEQYF
TRBJ1-5 | TRBD1 | TRBV7-2 | few | TGTGCCAGCAGCTTAATAGGGGGCGATCAGCCCCAGCATTTT | CASSLIGGDQPQHF
TRBJ1-2 | TRBD1 | TRBV2 | few | TGTGCCAGCAGTGGGACAGGGAAGGGTGGCTACACCTTC | CASSGTGKGGYTF
TRBJ2-3 | . | TRBV5-4 | . | TGTGCCAGCAGCTTGGCCCCCCAGGGGGGGTCCACAGATACGCAGTATTTT | CASSLAPQGGSTDTQYF
TRBJ2-1 | . | TRBV9 | . | TGTGCCAGCAGCGCCAGGGGCGGGGGCTACAATGAGCAGTTCTTC | CASSARGGGYNEQFF
TRBJ1-1 | . | TRBV7-2 | . | TGTGCCAGCAGCCTGTCTTCGGGGGCTGAAGCTTTCTTT | CASSLSSGAEAFF